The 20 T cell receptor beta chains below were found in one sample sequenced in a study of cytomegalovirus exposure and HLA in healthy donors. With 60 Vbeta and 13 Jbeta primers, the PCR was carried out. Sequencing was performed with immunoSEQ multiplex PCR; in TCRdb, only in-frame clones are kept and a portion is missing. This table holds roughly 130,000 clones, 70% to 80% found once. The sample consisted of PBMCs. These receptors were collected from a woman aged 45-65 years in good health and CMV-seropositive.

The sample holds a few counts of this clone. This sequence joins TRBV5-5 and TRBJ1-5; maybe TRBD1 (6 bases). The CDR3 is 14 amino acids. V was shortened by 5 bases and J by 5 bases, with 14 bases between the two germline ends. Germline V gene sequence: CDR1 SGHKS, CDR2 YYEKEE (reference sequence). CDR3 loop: CASSPGHGDQPQHF. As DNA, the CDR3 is TGTGCCAGCAGTCCGGGACACGGGGATCAGCCCCAGCATTTT. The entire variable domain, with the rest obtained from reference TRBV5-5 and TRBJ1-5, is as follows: DAGVTQSPTHLIKTRGQQVTLRCSPISGHKSVSWYQQVLGQGPQFIFQYYEKEERGRGNFPDRFSARQFPNYSSELNVNALLLGDSALYLCASSPGHGDQPQHFGDGTRLSIL.

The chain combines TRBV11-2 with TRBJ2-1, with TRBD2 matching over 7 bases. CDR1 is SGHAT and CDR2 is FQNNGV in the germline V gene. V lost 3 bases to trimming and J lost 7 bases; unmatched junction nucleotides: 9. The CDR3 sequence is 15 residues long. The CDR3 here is CASSFPGRGGNEQFF. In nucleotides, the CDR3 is TGTGCCAGCAGCTTCCCGGGGCGGGGAGGGAATGAGCAGTTCTTC.

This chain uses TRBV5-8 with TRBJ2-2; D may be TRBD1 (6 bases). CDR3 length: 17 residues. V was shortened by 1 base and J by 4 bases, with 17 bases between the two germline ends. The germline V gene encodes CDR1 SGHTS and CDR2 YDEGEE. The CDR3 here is CASSLRGAQGSTGELFF. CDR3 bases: TGTGCCAGCAGCTTGAGGGGAGCACAGGGTAGCACCGGGGAGCTGTTTTTT.

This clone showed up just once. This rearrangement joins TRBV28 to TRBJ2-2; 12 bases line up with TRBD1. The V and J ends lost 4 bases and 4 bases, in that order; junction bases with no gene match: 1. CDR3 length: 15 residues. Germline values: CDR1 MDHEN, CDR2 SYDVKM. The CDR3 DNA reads TGTGCCAGCAGTTGGGACAGGGGGCCCACCGGGGAGCTGTTTTTT. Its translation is CASSWDRGPTGELFF.

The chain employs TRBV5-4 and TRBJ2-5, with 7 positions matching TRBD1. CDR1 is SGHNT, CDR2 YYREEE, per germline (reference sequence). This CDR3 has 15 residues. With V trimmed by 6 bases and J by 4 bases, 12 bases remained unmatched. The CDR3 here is CASTTQKGAGETQYF. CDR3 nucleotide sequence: TGTGCCAGCACCACACAAAAGGGGGCAGGAGAGACCCAGTACTTC.

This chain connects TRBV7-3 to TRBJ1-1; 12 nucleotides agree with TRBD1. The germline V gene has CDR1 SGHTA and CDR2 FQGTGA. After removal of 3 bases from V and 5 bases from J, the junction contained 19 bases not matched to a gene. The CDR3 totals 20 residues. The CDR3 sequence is CASSFIRDRGRLGEKTEAFF. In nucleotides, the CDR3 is TGTGCCAGCAGCTTTATCCGGGACAGGGGGCGACTAGGGGAAAAGACTGAAGCTTTCTTT.

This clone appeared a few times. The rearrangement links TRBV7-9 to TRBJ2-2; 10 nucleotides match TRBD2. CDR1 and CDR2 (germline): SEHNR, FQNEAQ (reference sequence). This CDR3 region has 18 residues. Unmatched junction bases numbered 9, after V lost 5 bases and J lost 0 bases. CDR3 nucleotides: TGTGCCAGCAGCCCCCGGATAGCGGGGGGTCCGAACACCGGGGAGCTGTTTTTT. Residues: CASSPRIAGGPNTGELFF.

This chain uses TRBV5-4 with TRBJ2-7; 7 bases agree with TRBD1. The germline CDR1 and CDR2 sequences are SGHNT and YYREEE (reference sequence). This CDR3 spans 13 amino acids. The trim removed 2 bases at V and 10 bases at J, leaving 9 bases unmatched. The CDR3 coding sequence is TGTGCCAGCAGCTTACCGGGGACAGATTCACAGTACTTC. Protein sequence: CASSLPGTDSQYF.

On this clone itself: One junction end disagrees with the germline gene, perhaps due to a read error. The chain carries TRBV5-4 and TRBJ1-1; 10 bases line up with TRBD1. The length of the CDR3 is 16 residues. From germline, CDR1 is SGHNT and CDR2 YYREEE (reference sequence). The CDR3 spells CASSLGGTGANTEAFF. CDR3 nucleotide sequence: TGTGCCAGCAGTTTGGGGGGGACAGGGGCCAACACTGAAGCTTTCTTT.

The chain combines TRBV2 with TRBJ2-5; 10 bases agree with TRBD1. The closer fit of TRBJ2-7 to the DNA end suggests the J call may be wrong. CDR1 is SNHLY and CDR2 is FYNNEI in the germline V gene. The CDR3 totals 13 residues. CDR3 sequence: CASNGGTGAEQYF. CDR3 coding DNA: TGTGCCAGCAACGGTGGGACAGGGGCCGAGCAGTACTTC.

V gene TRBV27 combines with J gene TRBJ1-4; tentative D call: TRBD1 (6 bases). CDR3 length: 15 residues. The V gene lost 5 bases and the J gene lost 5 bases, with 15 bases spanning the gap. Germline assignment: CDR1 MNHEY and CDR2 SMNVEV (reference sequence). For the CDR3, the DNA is TGTGCCAGCAGTGGAGTCAGGGGAAGCAATGAAAAACTGTTTTTT. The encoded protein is CASSGVRGSNEKLFF.

In DNA, the CDR3 is TGTGCCAGCAGCCAGGGAGGGGGAATCAATCAGCCCCAGCATTTT. It codes for CASSQGGGINQPQHF. The chain carries TRBV9 and TRBJ1-5; possibly TRBD1 for D (6 bases). Deletions cut 4 bases from V and 3 bases from J, with 14 bases between. The CDR3 extends over 15 amino acids. Germline V gene data show CDR1 as SGDLS and CDR2 as YYNGEE. The whole variable domain, remainder taken from reference TRBV9 and TRBJ1-5, is DSGVTQTPKHLITATGQRVTLRCSPRSGDLSVYWYQQSLDQGLQFLIQYYNGEERAKGNILERFSAQQFPDLHSELNLSSLELGDSALYFCASSQGGGINQPQHFGDGTRLSIL.

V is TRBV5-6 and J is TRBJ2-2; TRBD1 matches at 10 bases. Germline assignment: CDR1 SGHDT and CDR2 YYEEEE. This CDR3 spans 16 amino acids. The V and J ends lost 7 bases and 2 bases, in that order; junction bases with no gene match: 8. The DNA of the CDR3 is TGTGCCAGCGGCCTATGGGACAGGGGAAACACCGGGGAGCTGTTTTTT. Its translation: CASGLWDRGNTGELFF.

The CDR3 coding sequence is TGCGCCAGCAGCTCGGCCTGGGACAGGGTATCCTACGAGCAGTACTTC. Translating it yields CASSSAWDRVSYEQYF. The gene calls are TRBV5-1 and TRBJ2-7, with 9 bases matching TRBD1. The CDR3 covers 16 residues. Germline lookup yields CDR1 SGHRS and CDR2 YFSETQ. J lost 1 base, V lost 3 bases, and 8 bases had no gene match.

The CDR3, as DNA: TGCGCCAGCAGCTTGGTGGGAGTCGGATCGAACACTGAAGCTTTCTTT. Encoded protein: CASSLVGVGSNTEAFF. The chain links TRBV5-1 to TRBJ1-1; unclear D gene. Germline V lookup: CDR1 SGHRS, CDR2 YFSETQ. V was clipped by 0 bases and J by 1 base, with 13 bases between them. There are 16 residues in the CDR3.

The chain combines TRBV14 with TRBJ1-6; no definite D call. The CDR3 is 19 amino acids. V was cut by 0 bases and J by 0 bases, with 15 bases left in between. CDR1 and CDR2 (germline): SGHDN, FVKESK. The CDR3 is CASSQDQWKRSSYNSPLHF. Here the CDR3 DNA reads TGTGCCAGCAGCCAAGATCAGTGGAAAAGGAGCTCCTATAATTCACCCCTCCACTTT.

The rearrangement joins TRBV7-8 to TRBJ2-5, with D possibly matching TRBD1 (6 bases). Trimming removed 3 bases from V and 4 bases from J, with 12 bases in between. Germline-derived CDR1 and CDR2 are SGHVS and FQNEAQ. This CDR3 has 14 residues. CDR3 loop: CASSFEQGRETQYF. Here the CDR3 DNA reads TGTGCCAGCAGCTTTGAACAGGGTCGAGAGACCCAGTACTTC.

CDR3 sequence: CASSLVSGEETQYF. CDR3 nucleotide sequence: TGTGCCAGCAGCTTAGTTAGCGGGGAAGAGACCCAGTACTTC. The rearrangement links TRBV7-8 to TRBJ2-5, with TRBD2 matching over 8 bases. The germline CDR1 and CDR2 sequences are SGHVS and FQNEAQ. CDR3 length: 14 amino acids. V was clipped by 1 base and J by 3 bases; unmatched bases: 1.

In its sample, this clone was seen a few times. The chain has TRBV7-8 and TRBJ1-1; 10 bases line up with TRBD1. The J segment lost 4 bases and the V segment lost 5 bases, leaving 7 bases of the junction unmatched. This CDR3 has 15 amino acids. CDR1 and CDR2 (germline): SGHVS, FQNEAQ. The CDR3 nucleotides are TGTGCCAGCAGCAACGGGACAGGGGACCCCACTGAAGCTTTCTTT. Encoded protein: CASSNGTGDPTEAFF.

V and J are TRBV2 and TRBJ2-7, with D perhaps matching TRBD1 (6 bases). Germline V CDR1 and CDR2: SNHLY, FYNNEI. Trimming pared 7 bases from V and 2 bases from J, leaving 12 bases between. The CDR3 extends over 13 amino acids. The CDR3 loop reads CASTGVSPYEQYF. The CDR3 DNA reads TGTGCCAGCACAGGGGTGAGTCCCTACGAGCAGTACTTC.